These 11 T cell receptor beta chains were all obtained from the same sample, sequenced in a study of shared clonotypes between healthy human individuals (TCRdb year 2020). Libraries were prepared through the immunoSEQ multiplex PCR assay. Not all clones reach the TCRdb copy of this immuneACCESS table, which keeps in-frame sequences only. Checked studies attribute under half of the gap to unresolved V genes and leave the rest unexplained. This sample lists some 1,400,000 clones; roughly 96% were detected once. Roughly 1.2% of the sample rests with the top ten. Sequences were obtained from naive CD4+ T cells sorted from blood. What the cell subset or site label conveys for this sample: CD45RA+ positively selected. These TCRs come from a man aged 25-45 years in good health.

The V and J genes are TRBV5-4 and TRBJ2-2; D tentatively reads TRBD1 or TRBD2 (5 bases each). The length of the CDR3 is 14 residues. CDR1 is SGHNT and CDR2 is YYREEE in the germline V gene (reference sequence). Between the trimmed V and J ends, which lost 2 bases and 1 base, there was a span of 6 bases. The CDR3 DNA reads TGTGCCAGCAGCTTTGGGGGGAACACCGGGGAGCTGTTTTTT. Protein product: CASSFGGNTGELFF.

The chain has TRBV11-2 and TRBJ2-3, with D hard to call. Germline loops: CDR1 SGHAT, CDR2 FQNNGV. The V end was cut by 4 bases, the J end by 6 bases, with 11 bases between. CDR3 length equals 13 residues. CDR3: CASSSPTADTQYF. The DNA of the CDR3 is TGTGCCAGCAGCTCGCCGACGGCGGATACGCAGTATTTT.

The rearrangement joins TRBV5-6 to TRBJ1-5, with 7 nucleotides matching TRBD1. With 2 bases clipped from V and 3 bases from J, the junction kept 2 bases outside the gene matches. This CDR3 comprises 14 residues. Germline CDR1 and CDR2: SGHDT and YYEEEE. The CDR3 DNA reads TGTGCCAGCAGCTTAGGGACAGTCAATCAGCCCCAGCATTTT. Translation gives CASSLGTVNQPQHF. Based on the CDR3 plus reference TRBV5-6 and TRBJ1-5, the full variable domain is DAGVTQSPTHLIKTRGQQVTLRCSPKSGHDTVSWYQQALGQGPQFIFQYYEEEERQRGNFPDRFSGHQFPNYSSELNVNALLLGDSALYLCASSLGTVNQPQHFGDGTRLSIL.

The chain has TRBV18 and TRBJ1-5; D gene ambiguous. Trimming removed 1 base from V and 6 bases from J, with 4 bases in between. CDR3 length: 12 amino acids. Germline V gene sequence: CDR1 KGHSH, CDR2 LQKENI. CDR3 amino acids: CASSPQGQPQHF. CDR3 nucleotide sequence: TGTGCCAGCTCACCACAGGGTCAGCCCCAGCATTTT.

V and J are TRBV21-1 and TRBJ1-1; the D call in the table, TRBD1, was not verified against the DNA. TRBV21-1 is recorded as a pseudogene. CDR3 length: 19 residues. In DNA form, the CDR3 reads TGTGCCAGCTGTAGAATTGCGGCAGGGCGGAAAGAACGGAACACTGAAGCTTTCTTT. Amino acid sequence: CASCRIAAGRKERNTEAFF.

CDR3 in DNA: TGTGCCACCGCTGAAGGGGCTGTCTCCTACGAGCAGTACTTC. Protein sequence: CATAEGAVSYEQYF. V and J are TRBV28 and TRBJ2-7; TRBD1 is a possible D gene (5 bases). Trimming pared 10 bases from V and 0 bases from J, leaving 16 bases between. Germline-derived CDR1 and CDR2 are MDHEN and SYDVKM. CDR3 length: 14 amino acids.

This sequence joins TRBV15 and TRBJ2-1, with D maybe TRBD2 (5 bases). Germline values: CDR1 LNHNV, CDR2 YYDKDF (reference sequence). The CDR3 loop spans 14 amino acids. Trimming took off 0 bases at V and 4 bases at J, with 7 bases between the two ends. The CDR3 nucleotides are TGTGCCACCAGCAGAGATGGACTTTACAATGAGCAGTTCTTC. Amino acids: CATSRDGLYNEQFF.

The chain employs TRBV7-9 and TRBJ2-2, with 11 positions matching TRBD2. Germline CDR1 is SEHNR and CDR2 is FQNEAQ (reference sequence). V gave up 5 bases and J gave up 7 bases; unmatched junction bases: 6. This CDR3 comprises 15 residues. The DNA for the CDR3 is TGTGCCAGCAGCGGACTCGGACTAGCGGGCGGGGAGCTGTTTTTT. Amino acid sequence: CASSGLGLAGGELFF. The variable domain in full, with the rest retrieved from reference TRBV7-9 and TRBJ2-2, is DTGVSQNPRHKITKRGQNVTFRCDPISEHNRLYWYRQTLGQGPEFLTYFQNEAQLEKSRLLSDRFSAERPKGSFSTLEIQRTEQGDSAMYLCASSGLGLAGGELFFGEGSRLTVL.

The chain links TRBV10-2 to TRBJ1-2; D ambiguous. CDR3 length: 13 residues. The V end was cut by 7 bases, the J end by 6 bases, with 15 bases between. Germline values: CDR1 WSHSY, CDR2 SAAADI. In DNA form, the CDR3 reads TGCGCCAGCATGGGGAGGGTCAACCATGGCTACACCTTC. Its translation: CASMGRVNHGYTF.

The V and J genes are TRBV7-6 and TRBJ2-1; 16 positions agree with TRBD2. Trimming took 0 bases from V and 7 from J; bases not matched to a gene: 6. The CDR3 is made up of 18 amino acids. CDR1 and CDR2 from the germline V gene are SGHVS and FNYEAQ. CDR3 protein: CASSLAGLAGGPGNEQFF. The CDR3 bases are TGTGCCAGCAGCTTAGCGGGACTAGCGGGAGGGCCGGGGAATGAGCAGTTCTTC.

This rearrangement joins TRBV4-2 to TRBJ2-7; D perhaps matches TRBD2 (7 bases). The CDR3 has 16 amino acids. Trimming shortened V by 3 bases and J by 0 bases, and 15 bases separated the two germline ends. In germline, CDR1 is LGHNA, CDR2 YNFKEQ. The CDR3: CASSHVSGTSSYEQYF. CDR3 coding DNA: TGTGCCAGCAGCCATGTAAGCGGGACATCCTCCTACGAGCAGTACTTC.